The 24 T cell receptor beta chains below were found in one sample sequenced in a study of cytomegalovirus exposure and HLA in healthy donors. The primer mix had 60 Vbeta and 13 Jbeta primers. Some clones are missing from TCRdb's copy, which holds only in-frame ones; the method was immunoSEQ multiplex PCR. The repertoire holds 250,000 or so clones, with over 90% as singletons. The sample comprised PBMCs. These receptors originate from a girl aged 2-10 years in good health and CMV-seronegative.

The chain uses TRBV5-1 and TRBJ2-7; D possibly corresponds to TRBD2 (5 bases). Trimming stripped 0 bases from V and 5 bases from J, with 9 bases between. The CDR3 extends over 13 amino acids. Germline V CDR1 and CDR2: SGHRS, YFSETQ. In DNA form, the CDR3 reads TGCGCCAGCAGCTTGGGGCCCGGGAACGAGCAGTACTTC. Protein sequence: CASSLGPGNEQYF.

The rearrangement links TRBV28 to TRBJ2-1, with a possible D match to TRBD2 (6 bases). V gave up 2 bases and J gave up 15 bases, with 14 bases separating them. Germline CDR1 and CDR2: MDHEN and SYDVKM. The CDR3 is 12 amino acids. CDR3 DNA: TGTGCCAGCAGTTTAAACCGACTAGGGGCGTTCTTC. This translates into CASSLNRLGAFF.

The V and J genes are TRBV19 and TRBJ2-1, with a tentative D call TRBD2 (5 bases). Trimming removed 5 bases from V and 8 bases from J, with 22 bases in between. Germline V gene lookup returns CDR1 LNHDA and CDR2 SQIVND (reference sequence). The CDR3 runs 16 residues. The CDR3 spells CASSSRTGGLADEQFF. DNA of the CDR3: TGTGCCAGTAGTTCCCGGACTGGAGGCTTGGCCGATGAGCAGTTCTTC.

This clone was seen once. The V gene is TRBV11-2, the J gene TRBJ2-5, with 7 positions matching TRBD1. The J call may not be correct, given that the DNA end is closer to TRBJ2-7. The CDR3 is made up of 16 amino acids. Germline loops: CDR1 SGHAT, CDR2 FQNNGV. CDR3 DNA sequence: TGTGCCAGCAGTTCTATCGGGACAGACCCCTCCTACGAGCAGTACTTC. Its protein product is CASSSIGTDPSYEQYF.

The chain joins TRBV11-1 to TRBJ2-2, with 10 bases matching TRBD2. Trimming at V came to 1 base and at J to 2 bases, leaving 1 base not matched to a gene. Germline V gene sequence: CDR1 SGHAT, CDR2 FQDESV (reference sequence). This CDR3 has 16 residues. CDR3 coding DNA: TGTGCCAGCAGCTTAGGACTAGCGGGTAACACCGGGGAGCTGTTTTTT. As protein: CASSLGLAGNTGELFF.

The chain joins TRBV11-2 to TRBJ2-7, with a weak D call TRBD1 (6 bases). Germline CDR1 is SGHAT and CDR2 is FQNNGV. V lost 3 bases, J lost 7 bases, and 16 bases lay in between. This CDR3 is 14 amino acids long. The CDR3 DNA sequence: TGTGCCAGCAGCTTCCTACACCTTACAGGGGAGCAGTACTTC. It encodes CASSFLHLTGEQYF.

The CDR3 DNA reads as TGTGCCAGCAGCCAGACAGGGGGCGGGTATGGCTACACCTTC. It translates to CASSQTGGGYGYTF. This chain joins TRBV6-5 and TRBJ1-2, with 10 bases lining up with TRBD1. CDR1 is MNHEY and CDR2 is SVGAGI in the germline V gene. V trimming: 6 bases; J trimming: 5 bases; junction bases outside the gene matches: 6. The CDR3 runs 14 residues.

The CDR3 region is CASSKTSGGVLNTGELFF. The CDR3 DNA is TGTGCCAGCAGCAAGACTAGCGGGGGGGTACTAAACACCGGGGAGCTGTTTTTT. V usage is TRBV7-2 and J usage is TRBJ2-2; 14 bases line up with TRBD2. Trimming took 5 bases from V and 2 from J; bases not matched to a gene: 7. Germline V lookup: CDR1 SGHTA, CDR2 FQGNSA. This CDR3 has 18 amino acids. Full variable domain (outside the CDR3, taken from reference TRBV7-2 and TRBJ2-2): GAGVSQSPSNKVTEKGKDVELRCDPISGHTALYWYRQSLGQGLEFLIYFQGNSAPDKSGLPSDRFSAERTGGSVSTLTIQRTQQEDSAVYLCASSKTSGGVLNTGELFFGEGSRLTVL.

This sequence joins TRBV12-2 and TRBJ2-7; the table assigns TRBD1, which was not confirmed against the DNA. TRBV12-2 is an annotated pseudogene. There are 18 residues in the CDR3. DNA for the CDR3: TGTGCAAGTCGCTTGCCGACAGGGGGGTCTACGAGCTCCTACGAGCAGTACTTC. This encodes CASRLPTGGSTSSYEQYF.

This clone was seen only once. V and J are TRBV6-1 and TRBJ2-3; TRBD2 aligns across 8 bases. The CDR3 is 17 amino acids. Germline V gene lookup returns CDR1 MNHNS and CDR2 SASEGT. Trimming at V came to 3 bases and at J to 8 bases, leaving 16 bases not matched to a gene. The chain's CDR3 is CASSDPLLADAPGTQYF. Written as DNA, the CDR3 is TGTGCCAGCAGTGACCCACTACTAGCGGACGCCCCGGGTACGCAGTATTTT.

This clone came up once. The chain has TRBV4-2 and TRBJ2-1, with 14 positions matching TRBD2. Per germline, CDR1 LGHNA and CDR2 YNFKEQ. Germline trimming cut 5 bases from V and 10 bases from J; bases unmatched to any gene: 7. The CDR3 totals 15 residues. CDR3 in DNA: TGTGCCAGCAGCTCCCGACTAGCGGGAGGGGGGGAGCAGTTCTTC. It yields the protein CASSSRLAGGGEQFF.

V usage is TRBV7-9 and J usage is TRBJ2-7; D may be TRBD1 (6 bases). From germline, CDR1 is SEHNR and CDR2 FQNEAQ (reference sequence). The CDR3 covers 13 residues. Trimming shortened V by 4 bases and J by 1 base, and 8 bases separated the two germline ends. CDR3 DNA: TGTGCCAGCAGCTCAGGACAGTCCTACGAGCAGTACTTC. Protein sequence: CASSSGQSYEQYF.

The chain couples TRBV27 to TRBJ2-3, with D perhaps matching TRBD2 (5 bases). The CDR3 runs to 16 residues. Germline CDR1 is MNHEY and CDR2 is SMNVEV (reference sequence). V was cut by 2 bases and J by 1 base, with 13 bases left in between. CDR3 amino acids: CASSLLRGAGTDTQYF. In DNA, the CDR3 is TGTGCCAGCAGTTTACTTCGGGGTGCCGGCACAGATACGCAGTATTTT.

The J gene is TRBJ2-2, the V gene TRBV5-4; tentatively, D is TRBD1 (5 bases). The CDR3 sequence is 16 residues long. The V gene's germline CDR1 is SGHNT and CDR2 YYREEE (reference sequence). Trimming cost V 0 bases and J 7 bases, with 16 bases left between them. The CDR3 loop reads CASSLAPRVAGGELFF. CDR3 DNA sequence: TGTGCCAGCAGCTTGGCCCCCAGGGTTGCTGGCGGGGAGCTGTTTTTT.

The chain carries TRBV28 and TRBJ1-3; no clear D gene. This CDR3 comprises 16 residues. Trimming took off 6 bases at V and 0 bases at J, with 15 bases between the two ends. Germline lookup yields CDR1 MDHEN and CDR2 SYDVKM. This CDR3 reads CASSSRVLSSGNTIYF. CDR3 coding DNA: TGTGCCAGCAGCTCCCGGGTCTTAAGCTCTGGAAACACCATATATTTT.

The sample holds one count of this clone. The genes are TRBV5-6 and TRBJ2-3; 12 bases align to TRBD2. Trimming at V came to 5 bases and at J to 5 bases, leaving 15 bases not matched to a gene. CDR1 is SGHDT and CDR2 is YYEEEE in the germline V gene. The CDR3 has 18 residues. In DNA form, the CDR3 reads TGTGCCAGCAGTCTAGATCCCCCTAGCGGGAGGGCCGGAGATACGCAGTATTTT. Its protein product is CASSLDPPSGRAGDTQYF. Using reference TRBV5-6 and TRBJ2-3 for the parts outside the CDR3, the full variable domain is DAGVTQSPTHLIKTRGQQVTLRCSPKSGHDTVSWYQQALGQGPQFIFQYYEEEERQRGNFPDRFSGHQFPNYSSELNVNALLLGDSALYLCASSLDPPSGRAGDTQYFGPGTRLTVL.

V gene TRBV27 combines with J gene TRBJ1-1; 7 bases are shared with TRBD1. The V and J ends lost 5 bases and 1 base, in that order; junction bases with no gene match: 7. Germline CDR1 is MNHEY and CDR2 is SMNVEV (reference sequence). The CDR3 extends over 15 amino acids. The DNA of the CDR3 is TGTGCCAGCAGTCCCCAGGGGGAATGGAACACTGAAGCTTTCTTT. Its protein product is CASSPQGEWNTEAFF.

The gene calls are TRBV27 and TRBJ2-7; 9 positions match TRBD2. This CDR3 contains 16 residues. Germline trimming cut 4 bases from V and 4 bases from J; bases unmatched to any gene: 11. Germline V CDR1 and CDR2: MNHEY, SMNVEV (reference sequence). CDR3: CASSSRGGAASYEQYF. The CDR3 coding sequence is TGTGCCAGCAGTTCGCGCGGGGGGGCAGCTTCGTACGAGCAGTACTTC.

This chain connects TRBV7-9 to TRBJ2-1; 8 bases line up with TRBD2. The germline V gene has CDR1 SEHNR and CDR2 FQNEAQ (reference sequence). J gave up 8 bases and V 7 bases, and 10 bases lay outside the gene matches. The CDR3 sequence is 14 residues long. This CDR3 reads CASNVPGLGDEQFF. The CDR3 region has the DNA TGTGCCAGCAACGTCCCGGGACTAGGGGATGAGCAGTTCTTC.

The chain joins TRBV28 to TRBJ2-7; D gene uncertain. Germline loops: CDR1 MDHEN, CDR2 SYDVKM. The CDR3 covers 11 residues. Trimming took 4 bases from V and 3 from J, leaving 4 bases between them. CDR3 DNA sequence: TGTGCCAGCAGTTCTAACTACGAGCAGTACTTC. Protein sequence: CASSSNYEQYF.

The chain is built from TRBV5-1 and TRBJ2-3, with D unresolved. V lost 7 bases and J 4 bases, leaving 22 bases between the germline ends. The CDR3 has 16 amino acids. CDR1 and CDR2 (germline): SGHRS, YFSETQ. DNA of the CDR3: TGCGCCAGCCGAGCCCGACTTAGTATTCCGGCAGATACGCAGTATTTT. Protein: CASRARLSIPADTQYF.

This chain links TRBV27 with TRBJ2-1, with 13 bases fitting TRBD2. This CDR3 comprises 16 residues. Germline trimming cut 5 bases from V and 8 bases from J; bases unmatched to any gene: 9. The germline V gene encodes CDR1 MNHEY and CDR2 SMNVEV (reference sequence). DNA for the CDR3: TGTGCCAGCAGTACCGGGACTAGCGGGATTCTGCATGAGCAGTTCTTC. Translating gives CASSTGTSGILHEQFF.

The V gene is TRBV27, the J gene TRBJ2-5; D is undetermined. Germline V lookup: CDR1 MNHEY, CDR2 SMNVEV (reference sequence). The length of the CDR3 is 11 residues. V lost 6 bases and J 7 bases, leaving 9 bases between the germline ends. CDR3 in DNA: TGTGCCAGCAGGCGCAGAGGGACCCAGTACTTC. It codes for CASRRRGTQYF.

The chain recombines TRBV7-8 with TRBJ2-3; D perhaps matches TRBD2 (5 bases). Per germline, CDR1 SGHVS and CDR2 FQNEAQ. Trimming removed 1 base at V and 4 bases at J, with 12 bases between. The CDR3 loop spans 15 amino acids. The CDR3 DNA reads TGTGCCAGCAGCTTAGGAGTACTAGTAGCAGATACGCAGTATTTT. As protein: CASSLGVLVADTQYF.